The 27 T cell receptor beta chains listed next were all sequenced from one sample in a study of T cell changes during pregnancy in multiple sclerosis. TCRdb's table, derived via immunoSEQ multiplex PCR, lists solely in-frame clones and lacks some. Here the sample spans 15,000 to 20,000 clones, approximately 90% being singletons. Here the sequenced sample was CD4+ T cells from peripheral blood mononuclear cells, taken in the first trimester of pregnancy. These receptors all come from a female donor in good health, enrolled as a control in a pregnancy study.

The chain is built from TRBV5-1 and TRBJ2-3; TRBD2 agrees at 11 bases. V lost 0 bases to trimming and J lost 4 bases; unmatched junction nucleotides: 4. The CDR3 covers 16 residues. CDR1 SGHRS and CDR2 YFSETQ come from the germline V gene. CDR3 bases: TGCGCCAGCAGCTTGGAAGGGACTAGCGGTTCAGATACGCAGTATTTT. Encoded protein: CASSLEGTSGSDTQYF. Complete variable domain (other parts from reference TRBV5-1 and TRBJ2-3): KAGVTQTPRYLIKTRGQQVTLSCSPISGHRSVSWYQQTPGQGLQFLFEYFSETQRNKGNFPGRFSGRQFSNSRSEMNVSTLELGDSALYLCASSLEGTSGSDTQYFGPGTRLTVL.

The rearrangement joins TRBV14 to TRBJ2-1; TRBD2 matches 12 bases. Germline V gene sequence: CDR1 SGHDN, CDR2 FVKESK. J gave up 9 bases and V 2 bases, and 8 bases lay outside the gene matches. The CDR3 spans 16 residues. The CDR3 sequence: CASSQPTSGSRSEQFF. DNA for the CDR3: TGTGCCAGCAGCCAACCGACTAGCGGGAGTAGAAGTGAGCAGTTCTTC.

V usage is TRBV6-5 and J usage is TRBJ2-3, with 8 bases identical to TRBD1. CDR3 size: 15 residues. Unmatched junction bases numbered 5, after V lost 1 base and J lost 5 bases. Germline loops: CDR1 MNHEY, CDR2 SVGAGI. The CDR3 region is CASSYFGQGGDTQYF. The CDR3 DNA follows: TGTGCCAGCAGTTACTTCGGACAGGGTGGAGATACGCAGTATTTT.

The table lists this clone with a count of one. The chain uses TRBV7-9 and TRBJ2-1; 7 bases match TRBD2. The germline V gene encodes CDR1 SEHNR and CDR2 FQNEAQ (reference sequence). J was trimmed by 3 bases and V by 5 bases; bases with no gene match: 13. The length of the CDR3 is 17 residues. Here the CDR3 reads CASSQITTGGYYNEQFF. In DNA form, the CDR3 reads TGTGCCAGCAGCCAAATTACCACGGGGGGATACTACAATGAGCAGTTCTTC.

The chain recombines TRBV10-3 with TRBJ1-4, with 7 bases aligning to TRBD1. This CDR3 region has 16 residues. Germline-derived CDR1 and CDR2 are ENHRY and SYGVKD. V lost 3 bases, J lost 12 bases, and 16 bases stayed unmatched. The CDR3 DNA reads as TGTGCCATCAGTGACCAAGCCGGGACAGCAGCGGGGGAACTGTTTTTT. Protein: CAISDQAGTAAGELFF.

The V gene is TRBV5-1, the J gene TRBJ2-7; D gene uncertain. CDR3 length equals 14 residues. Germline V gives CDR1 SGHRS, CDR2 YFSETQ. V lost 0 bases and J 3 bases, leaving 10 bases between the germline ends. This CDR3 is CASSLDAHSYEQYF. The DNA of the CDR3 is TGCGCCAGCAGCTTGGACGCCCACAGCTACGAGCAGTACTTC.

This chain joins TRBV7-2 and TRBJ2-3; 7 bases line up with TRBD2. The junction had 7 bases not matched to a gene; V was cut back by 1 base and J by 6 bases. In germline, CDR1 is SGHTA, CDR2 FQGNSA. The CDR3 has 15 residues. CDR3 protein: CASSLVLRGEDTQYF. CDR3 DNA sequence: TGTGCCAGCAGCTTAGTATTACGGGGGGAGGATACGCAGTATTTT.

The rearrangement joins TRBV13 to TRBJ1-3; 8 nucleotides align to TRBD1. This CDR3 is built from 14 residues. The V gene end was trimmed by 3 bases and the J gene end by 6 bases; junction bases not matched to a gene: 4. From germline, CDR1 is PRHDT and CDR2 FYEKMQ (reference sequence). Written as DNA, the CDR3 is TGTGCCAGCAGCTTTGGACAGGGTGAAAACACCATATATTTT. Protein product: CASSFGQGENTIYF.

CDR3 residues: CASSQGQGDSPLHF. The CDR3 DNA reads as TGCGCCAGCAGCCAGGGACAGGGCGATTCACCCCTCCACTTT. This chain links TRBV5-1 with TRBJ1-6; TRBD1 matches at 9 bases. There are 14 residues in the CDR3. The germline V gene encodes CDR1 SGHRS and CDR2 YFSETQ. Trimming at V came to 4 bases and at J to 8 bases, leaving 4 bases not matched to a gene.

CDR3 in amino acids: CAISEDRVDEKLFF. DNA for the CDR3: TGTGCCATCAGTGAGGACAGGGTGGATGAAAAACTGTTTTTT. J is TRBJ1-4 and V is TRBV10-3; 7 bases agree with TRBD1. This CDR3 region has 14 residues. V was clipped by 2 bases and J by 6 bases; unmatched bases: 3. The germline V gene encodes CDR1 ENHRY and CDR2 SYGVKD.

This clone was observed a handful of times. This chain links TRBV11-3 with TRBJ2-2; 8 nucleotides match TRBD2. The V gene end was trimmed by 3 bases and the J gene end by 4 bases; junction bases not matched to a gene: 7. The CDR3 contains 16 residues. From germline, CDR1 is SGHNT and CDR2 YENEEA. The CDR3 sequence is CASSFQGLVGTGELFF. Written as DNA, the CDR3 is TGTGCCAGCAGCTTTCAGGGACTAGTCGGCACCGGGGAGCTGTTTTTT.

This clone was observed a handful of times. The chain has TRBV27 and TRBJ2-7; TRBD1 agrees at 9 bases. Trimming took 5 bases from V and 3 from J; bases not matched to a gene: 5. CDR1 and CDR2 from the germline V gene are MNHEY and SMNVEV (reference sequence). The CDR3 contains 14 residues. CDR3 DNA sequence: TGTGCCAGCAGTCTACAGGGGGCAAACTACGAGCAGTACTTC. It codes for CASSLQGANYEQYF.

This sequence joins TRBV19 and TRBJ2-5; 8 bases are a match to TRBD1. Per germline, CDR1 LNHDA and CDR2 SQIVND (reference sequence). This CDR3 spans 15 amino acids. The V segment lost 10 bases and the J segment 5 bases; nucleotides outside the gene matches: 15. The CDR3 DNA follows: TGTGCCACCACCCCTGGGACAGGAGCCTTGGAGACCCAGTACTTC. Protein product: CATTPGTGALETQYF.

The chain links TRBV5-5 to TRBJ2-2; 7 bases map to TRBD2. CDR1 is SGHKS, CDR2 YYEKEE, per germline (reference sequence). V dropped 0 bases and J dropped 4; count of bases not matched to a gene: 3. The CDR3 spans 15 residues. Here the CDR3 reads CASSLGIAGTGELFF. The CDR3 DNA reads TGTGCCAGCAGCTTGGGGATAGCGGGCACCGGGGAGCTGTTTTTT.

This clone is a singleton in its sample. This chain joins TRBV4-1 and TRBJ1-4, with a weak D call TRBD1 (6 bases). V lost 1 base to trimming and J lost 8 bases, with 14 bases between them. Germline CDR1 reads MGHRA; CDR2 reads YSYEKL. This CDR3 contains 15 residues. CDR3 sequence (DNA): TGCGCCAGCAGCCAAGTCAGAGCCGGGACAGAAAAACTGTTTTTT. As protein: CASSQVRAGTEKLFF.

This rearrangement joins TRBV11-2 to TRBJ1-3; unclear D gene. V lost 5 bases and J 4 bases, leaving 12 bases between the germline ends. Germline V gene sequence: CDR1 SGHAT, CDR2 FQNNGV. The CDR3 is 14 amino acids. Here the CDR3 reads CASSQSGGGNTIYF. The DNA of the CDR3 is TGTGCCAGCAGCCAGAGCGGCGGCGGAAACACCATATATTTT.

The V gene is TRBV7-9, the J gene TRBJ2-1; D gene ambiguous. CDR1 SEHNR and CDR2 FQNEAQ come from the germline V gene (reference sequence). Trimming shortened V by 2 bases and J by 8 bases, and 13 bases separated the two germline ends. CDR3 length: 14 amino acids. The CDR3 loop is CASSLSLSIDEQFF. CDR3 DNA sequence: TGTGCCAGCAGCTTATCTCTGAGTATCGATGAGCAGTTCTTC.

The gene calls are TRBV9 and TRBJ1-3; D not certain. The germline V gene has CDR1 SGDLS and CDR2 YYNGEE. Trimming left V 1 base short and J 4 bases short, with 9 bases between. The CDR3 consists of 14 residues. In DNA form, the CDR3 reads TGTGCCAGCAGCGTAAATTCGGGAGGAAACACCATATATTTT. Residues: CASSVNSGGNTIYF.

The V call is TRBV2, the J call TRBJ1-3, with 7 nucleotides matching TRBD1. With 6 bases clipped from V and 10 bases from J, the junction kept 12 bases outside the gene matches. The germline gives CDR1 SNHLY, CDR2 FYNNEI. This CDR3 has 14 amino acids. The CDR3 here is CASRDTGVGFTIYF. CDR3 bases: TGTGCCAGCAGGGATACAGGGGTAGGATTTACCATATATTTT.

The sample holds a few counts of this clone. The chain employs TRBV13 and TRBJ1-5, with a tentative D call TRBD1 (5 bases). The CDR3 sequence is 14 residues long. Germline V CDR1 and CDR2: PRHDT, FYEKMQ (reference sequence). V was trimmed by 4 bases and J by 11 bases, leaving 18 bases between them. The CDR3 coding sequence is TGTGCCAGCAGCTATTCGGGGGGGATCGTAGCCCAGCATTTT. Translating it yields CASSYSGGIVAQHF.

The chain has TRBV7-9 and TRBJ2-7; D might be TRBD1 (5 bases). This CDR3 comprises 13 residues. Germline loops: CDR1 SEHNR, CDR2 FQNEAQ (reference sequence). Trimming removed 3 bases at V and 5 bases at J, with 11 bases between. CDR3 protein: CASSFLQGNEQYF. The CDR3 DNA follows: TGTGCCAGCAGCTTTCTCCAGGGTAACGAGCAGTACTTC.

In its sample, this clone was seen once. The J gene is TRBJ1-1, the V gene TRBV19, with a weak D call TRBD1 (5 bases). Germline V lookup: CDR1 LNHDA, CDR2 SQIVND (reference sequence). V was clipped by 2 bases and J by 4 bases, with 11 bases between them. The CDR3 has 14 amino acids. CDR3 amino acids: CASSISRAGTEAFF. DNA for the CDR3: TGTGCCAGTAGTATAAGCAGGGCCGGCACTGAAGCTTTCTTT.

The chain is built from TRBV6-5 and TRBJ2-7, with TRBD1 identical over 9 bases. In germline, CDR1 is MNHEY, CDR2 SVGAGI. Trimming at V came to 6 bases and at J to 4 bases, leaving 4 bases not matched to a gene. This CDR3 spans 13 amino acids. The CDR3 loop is CASRTGGKYEQYF. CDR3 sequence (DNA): TGTGCCAGCAGGACAGGGGGTAAATACGAGCAGTACTTC.

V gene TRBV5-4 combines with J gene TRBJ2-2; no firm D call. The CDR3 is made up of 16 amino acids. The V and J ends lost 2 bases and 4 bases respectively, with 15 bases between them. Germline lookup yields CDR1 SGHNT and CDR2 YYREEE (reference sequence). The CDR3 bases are TGTGCCAGCAGCTTTCCCAGCGCCAGTGGCACCGGGGAGCTGTTTTTT. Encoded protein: CASSFPSASGTGELFF. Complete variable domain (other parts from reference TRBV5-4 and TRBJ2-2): ETGVTQSPTHLIKTRGQQVTLRCSSQSGHNTVSWYQQALGQGPQFIFQYYREEENGRGNFPPRFSGLQFPNYSSELNVNALELDDSALYLCASSFPSASGTGELFFGEGSRLTVL.

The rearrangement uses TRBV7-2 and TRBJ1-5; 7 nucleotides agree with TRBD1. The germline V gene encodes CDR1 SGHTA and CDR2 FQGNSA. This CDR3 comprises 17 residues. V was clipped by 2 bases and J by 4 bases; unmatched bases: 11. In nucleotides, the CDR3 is TGTGCCAGCAGCTTATACTCCACAGGGGAGCGGAATCAGCCCCAGCATTTT. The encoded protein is CASSLYSTGERNQPQHF.

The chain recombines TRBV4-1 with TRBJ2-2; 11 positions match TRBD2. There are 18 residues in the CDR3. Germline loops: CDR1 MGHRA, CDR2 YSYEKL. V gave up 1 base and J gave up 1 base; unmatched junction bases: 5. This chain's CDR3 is CASSQGLTSGGNTGELFF. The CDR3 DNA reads TGCGCCAGCAGCCAAGGCCTTACTAGCGGGGGGAACACCGGGGAGCTGTTTTTT.

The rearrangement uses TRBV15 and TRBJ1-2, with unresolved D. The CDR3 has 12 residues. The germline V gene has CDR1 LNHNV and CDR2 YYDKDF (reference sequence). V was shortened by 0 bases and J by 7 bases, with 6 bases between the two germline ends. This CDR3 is CATSRDTTGYTF. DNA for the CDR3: TGTGCCACCAGCAGAGATACTACTGGCTACACCTTC.